The 2 T cell receptor beta chains below were found in one sample sequenced in a study of early T cells in non-severe SARS-CoV-2 infection. TCRdb analysed the 5' RACE reads with MiXCR anew, one entry per CDR3 protein. The sample holds more than 40,000 distinct CDR3 sequences, roughly 5.4% seen once. The sample in question was whole blood, obtained at baseline. The origin of the receptors is an adult who was a healthcare worker with PCR-confirmed SARS-CoV-2 infection or an uninfected control (not recorded which).

This clonotype was counted ten times or more. The chain uses TRBV2 and TRBJ2-3; D is possibly TRBD2 (5 bases). CDR1 is SNHLY and CDR2 is FYNNEI in the germline V gene. This CDR3 is 17 amino acids long. V lost 7 bases to trimming and J lost 2 bases, with 22 bases between them. The CDR3 region is CASILDLPRGLTDTQYF. CDR3 coding DNA: TGTGCCAGCATCCTAGATCTCCCACGGGGTCTCACAGATACGCAGTATTTT.

With respect to this clonotype: The germline gene is not matched at one end of the junction; a read error may be the cause. The chain has TRBV11-2 and TRBJ2-2; D is ambiguous. The CDR3 totals 14 residues. In germline, CDR1 is SGHAT, CDR2 FQNNGV. The CDR3 bases are TGTGCCAGCAGCTTCAGTCTTAACATCGGGGAGCTGTTTTTT. This gives the protein CASSFSLNIGELFF.